This T cell receptor (beta chain) came from a study of shared clonotypes between healthy human individuals. The method was immunoSEQ multiplex PCR; TCRdb's version includes in-frame clones alone and lacks a portion of them. The sample holds a few million clones; 80% to 95% are singletons and the top ten take 0.39%. A single count supports this clone. CDR3 length: 17 amino acids. This TCR was recovered from a man aged 18 to 29 in good health. Some clones in this sample may be carry-over from other donors' samples. The sample taken for sequencing was naive CD4+ T cells from PBMCs. Subset defined: CD45RA+ positively selected. The chain joins TRBV21-1 to TRBJ1-4. TRBV21-1 is a recognized pseudogene. The CDR3 loop reads CASSKKSALSTNEKLFF. The CDR3 nucleotides read TGTGCCAGCAGCAAAAAGTCCGCTCTTTCAACTAATGAAAAACTGTTTTTT.